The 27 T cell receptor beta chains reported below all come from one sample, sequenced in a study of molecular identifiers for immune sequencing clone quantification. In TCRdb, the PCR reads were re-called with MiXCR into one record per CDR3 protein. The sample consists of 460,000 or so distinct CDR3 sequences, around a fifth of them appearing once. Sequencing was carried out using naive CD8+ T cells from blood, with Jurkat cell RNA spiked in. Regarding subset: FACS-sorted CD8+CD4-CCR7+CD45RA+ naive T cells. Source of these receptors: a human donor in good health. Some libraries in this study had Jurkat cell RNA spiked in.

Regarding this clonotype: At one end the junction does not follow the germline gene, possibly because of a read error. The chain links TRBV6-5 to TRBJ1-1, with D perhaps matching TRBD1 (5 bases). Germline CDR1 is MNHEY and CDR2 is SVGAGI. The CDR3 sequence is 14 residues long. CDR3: CAGSYGGGNTEAFF. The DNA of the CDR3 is TGTGCCGGCAGTTATGGGGGGGGGAACACTGAAGCTTTCTTT.

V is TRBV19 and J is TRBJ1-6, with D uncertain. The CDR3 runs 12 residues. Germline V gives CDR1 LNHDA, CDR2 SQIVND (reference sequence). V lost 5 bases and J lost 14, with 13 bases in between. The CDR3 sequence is CASSATPITLHF. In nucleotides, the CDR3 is TGTGCCAGTAGTGCCACTCCTATCACCCTCCACTTT.

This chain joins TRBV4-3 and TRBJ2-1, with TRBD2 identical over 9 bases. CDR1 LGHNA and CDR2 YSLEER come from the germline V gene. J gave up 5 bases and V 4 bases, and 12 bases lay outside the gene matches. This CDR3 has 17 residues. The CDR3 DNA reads TGCGCCAGCAGCCCCCGCGGGAGCGGGGGGAGAAACAATGAGCAGTTCTTC. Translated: CASSPRGSGGRNNEQFF.

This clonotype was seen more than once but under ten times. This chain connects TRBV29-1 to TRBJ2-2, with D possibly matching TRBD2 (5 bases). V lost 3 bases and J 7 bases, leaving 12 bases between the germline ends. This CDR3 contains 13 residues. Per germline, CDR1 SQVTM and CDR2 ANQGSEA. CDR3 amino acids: CSVESGIDGELFF. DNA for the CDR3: TGCAGCGTTGAGTCGGGGATCGACGGGGAGCTGTTTTTT.

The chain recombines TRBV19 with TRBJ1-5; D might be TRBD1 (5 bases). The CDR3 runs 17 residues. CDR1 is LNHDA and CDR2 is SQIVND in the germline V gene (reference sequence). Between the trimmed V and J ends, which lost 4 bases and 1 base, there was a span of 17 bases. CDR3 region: CASSRTGHSLSNQPQHF. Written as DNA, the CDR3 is TGTGCCAGTAGTAGAACCGGACACTCCTTAAGCAATCAGCCCCAGCATTTT.

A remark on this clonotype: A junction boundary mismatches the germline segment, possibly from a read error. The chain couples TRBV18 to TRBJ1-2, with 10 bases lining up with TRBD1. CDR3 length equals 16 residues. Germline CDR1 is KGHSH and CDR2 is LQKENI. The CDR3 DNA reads TGTGCCAGCTCAACACCGGGACAGGGGTTTTTAGATGGCTACACCTTC. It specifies CASSTPGQGFLDGYTF. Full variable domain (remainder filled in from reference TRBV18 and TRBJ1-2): NAGVMQNPRHLVRRRGQEARLRCSPMKGHSHVYWYRQLPEEGLKFMVYLQKENIIDESGMPKERFSAEFPKEGPSILRIQQVVRGDSAAYFCASSTPGQGFLDGYTFGSGTRLTVV.

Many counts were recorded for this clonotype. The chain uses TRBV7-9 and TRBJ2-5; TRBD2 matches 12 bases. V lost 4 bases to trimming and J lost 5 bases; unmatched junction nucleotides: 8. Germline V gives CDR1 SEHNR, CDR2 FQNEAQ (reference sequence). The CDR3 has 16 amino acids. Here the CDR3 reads CASSSTSGRPGETQYF. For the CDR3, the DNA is TGTGCCAGCAGCTCAACTAGCGGGAGGCCGGGGGAGACCCAGTACTTC.

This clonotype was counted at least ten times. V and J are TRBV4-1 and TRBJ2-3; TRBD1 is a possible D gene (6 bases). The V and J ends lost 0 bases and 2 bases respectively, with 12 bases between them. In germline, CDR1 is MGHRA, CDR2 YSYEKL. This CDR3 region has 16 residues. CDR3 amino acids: CASSQDSGAYTDTQYF. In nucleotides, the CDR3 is TGCGCCAGCAGCCAAGACTCAGGGGCCTACACAGATACGCAGTATTTT.

DNA of the CDR3: TGCGCCAGCAGTCTTAGACAGAGAAACCCCTACAATGAGCAGTTCTTC. This gives the protein CASSLRQRNPYNEQFF. The J gene is TRBJ2-1, the V gene TRBV4-3, with a weak D call TRBD1 (5 bases). This CDR3 has 16 residues. V was clipped by 6 bases and J by 2 bases, with 17 bases between them. Germline V gene data show CDR1 as LGHNA and CDR2 as YSLEER.

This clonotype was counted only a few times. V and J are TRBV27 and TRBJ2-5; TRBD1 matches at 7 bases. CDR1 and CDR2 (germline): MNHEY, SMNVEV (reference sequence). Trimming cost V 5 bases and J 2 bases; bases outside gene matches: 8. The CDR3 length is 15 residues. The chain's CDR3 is CASSPDRASQETQYF. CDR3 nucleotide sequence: TGTGCCAGCAGTCCAGACAGGGCCTCGCAAGAGACCCAGTACTTC.

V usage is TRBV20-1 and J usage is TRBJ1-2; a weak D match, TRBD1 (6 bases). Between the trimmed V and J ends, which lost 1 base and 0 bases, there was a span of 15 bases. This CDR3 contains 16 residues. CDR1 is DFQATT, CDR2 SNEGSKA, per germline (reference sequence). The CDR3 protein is CSARVYRVAPNYGYTF. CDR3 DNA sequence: TGCAGTGCTAGAGTCTACAGGGTTGCCCCTAACTATGGCTACACCTTC.

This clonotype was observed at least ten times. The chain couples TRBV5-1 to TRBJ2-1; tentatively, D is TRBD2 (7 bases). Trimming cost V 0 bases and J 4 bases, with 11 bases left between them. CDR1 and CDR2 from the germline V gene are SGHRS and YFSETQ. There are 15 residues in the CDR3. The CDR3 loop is CASSLAGEGYNEQFF. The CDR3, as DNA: TGCGCCAGCAGCTTGGCAGGGGAGGGGTACAATGAGCAGTTCTTC.

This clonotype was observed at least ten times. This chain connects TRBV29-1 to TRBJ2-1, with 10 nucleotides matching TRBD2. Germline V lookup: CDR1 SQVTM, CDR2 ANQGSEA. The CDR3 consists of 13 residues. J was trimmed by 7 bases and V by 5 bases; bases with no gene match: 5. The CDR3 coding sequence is TGCAGCGTTAGCGGGGGGGCTTTTAATGAGCAGTTCTTC. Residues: CSVSGGAFNEQFF.

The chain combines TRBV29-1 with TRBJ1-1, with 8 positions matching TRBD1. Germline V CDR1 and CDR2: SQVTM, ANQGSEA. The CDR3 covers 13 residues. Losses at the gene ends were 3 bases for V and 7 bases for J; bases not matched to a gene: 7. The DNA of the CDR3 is TGCAGCGTTGAGGGGACAGGCTATTATGAAGCTTTCTTT. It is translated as CSVEGTGYYEAFF.

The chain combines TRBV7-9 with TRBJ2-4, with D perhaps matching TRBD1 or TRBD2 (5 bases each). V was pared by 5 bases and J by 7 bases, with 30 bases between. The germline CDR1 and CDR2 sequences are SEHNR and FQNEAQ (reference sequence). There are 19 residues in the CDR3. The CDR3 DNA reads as TGTGCCAGCAGCACTCCCGGGACGCCTATGGATATGTATGGGAACATTCAGTACTTC. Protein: CASSTPGTPMDMYGNIQYF.

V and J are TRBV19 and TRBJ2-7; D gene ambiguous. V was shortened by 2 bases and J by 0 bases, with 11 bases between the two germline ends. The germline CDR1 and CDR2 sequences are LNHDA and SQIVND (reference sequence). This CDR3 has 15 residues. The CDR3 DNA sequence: TGTGCCAGTAGTATATCGGGCGCCAGCTCCTACGAGCAGTACTTC. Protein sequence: CASSISGASSYEQYF.

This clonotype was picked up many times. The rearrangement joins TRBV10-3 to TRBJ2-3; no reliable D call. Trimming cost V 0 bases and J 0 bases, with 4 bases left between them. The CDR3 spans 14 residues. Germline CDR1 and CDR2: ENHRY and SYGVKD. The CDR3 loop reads CAISESGSTDTQYF. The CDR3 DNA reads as TGTGCCATCAGTGAGTCGGGGAGCACAGATACGCAGTATTTT.

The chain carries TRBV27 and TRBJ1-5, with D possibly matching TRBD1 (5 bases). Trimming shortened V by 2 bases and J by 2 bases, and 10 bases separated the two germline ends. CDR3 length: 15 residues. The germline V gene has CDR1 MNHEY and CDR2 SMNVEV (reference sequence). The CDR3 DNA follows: TGTGCCAGCAGTTTAAGCGCCAGGGGCAATCAGCCCCAGCATTTT. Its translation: CASSLSARGNQPQHF.

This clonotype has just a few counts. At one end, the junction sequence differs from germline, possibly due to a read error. The DNA of the CDR3 is TGTAGCGTTGAGGTAGCGGGGGGGCATGAGCAGTTCTTC. Translation: CSVEVAGGHEQFF. The chain couples TRBV29-1 to TRBJ2-1; 11 bases align to TRBD2. Germline CDR1 and CDR2: SQVTM and ANQGSEA. The CDR3 is 13 residues long.

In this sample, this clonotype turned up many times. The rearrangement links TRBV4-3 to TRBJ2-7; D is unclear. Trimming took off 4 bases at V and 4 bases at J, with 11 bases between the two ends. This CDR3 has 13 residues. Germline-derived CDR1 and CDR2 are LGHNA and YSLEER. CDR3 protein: CASSRNLGYEQYF. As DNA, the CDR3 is TGCGCCAGCAGCCGGAACCTGGGGTACGAGCAGTACTTC.

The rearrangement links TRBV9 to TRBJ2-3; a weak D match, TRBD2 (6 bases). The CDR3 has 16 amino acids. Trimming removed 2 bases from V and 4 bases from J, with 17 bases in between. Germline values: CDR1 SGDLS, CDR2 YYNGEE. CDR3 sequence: CASSVVEGSGSDTQYF. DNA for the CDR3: TGTGCCAGCAGCGTGGTGGAGGGGTCAGGGTCAGATACGCAGTATTTT.

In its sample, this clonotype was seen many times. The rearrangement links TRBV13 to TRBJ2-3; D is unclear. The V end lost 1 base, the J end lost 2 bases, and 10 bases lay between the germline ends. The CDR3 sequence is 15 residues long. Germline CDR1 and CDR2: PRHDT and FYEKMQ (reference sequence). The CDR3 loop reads CASSLAEIITDTQYF. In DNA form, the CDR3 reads TGTGCCAGCAGCTTAGCGGAAATTATCACAGATACGCAGTATTTT.

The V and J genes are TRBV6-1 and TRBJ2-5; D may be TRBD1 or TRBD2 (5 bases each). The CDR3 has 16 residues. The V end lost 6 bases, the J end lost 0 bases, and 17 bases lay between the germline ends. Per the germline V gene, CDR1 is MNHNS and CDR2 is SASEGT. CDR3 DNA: TGTGCCAGCAGACCGACCCGGGGACGATACCAAGAGACCCAGTACTTC. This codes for CASRPTRGRYQETQYF.

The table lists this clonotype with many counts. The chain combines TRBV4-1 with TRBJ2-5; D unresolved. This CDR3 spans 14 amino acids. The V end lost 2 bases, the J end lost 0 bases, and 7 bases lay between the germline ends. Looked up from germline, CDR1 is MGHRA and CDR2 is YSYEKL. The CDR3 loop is CASSQTTNQETQYF. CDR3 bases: TGCGCCAGCAGCCAAACGACAAACCAAGAGACCCAGTACTTC.

In nucleotides, the CDR3 is TGCGCCAGCAGCCAAGATGGGGGGCTGAACACTGAAGCTTTCTTT. As protein: CASSQDGGLNTEAFF. The chain recombines TRBV4-3 with TRBJ1-1; a possible D gene is TRBD1 (6 bases). Trimming removed 0 bases from V and 0 bases from J, with 8 bases in between. Germline assignment: CDR1 LGHNA and CDR2 YSLEER. The CDR3 length is 15 residues.

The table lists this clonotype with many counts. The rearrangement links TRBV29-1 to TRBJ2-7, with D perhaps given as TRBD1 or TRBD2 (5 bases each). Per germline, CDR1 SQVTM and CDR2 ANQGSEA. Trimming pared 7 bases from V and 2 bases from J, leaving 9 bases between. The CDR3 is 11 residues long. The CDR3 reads CSARDAYEQYF. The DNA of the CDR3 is TGCAGCGCCAGGGACGCCTACGAGCAGTACTTC.

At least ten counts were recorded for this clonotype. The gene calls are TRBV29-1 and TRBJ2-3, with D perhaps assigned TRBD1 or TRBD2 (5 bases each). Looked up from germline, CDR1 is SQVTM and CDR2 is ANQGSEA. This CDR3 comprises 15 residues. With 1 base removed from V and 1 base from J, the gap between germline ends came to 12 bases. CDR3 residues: CSVEGGAVGTDTQYF. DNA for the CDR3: TGCAGCGTTGAAGGAGGGGCAGTAGGCACAGATACGCAGTATTTT.